The entry below gives a single TCR beta chain sequence along with its context. Germline assignment: CDR1 SGHNT and CDR2 YYREEE (reference sequence). The CDR3 covers 18 residues. The V gene end was trimmed by 5 bases and the J gene end by 0 bases; junction bases not matched to a gene: 6. These data are taken from a study of shared clonotypes between healthy human individuals. Original handling: Junction-only immunoSEQ sequences carried no quality scores, so filtering differed. Clones were sequenced by immunoSEQ multiplex PCR, and TCRdb holds only the in-frame ones, with some missing. The V and J calls and the clone size are those of that table, but D and trimming were determined from the DNA. The sample lists about 2.3 million clones, 90% to 95% seen once, with under 0.45% in the top ten.

V usage is TRBV5-4 and J usage is TRBJ2-1, with TRBD2 matching over 15 bases. This clonotype was obtained from a man between 18 and 35 years old in good health. Some clones in this sample may be carry-over from other donors' samples. The specimen was naive CD4+ T cells from PBMCs. Subset noted: CD45RA+ positively selected. CDR3 bases: TGTGCCAGCAGTCCTGGACTAGCGGGAGGGAGCTCCTACAATGAGCAGTTCTTC. It yields the protein CASSPGLAGGSSYNEQFF.